Following are 32 T cell receptor beta chains from one sample sequenced in a study of cytomegalovirus exposure and HLA in healthy donors. PCR employed 60 Vbeta and 13 Jbeta primers. TCRdb keeps only in-frame clones here, not all; method: immunoSEQ multiplex PCR. The table shows nearly 70,000 clones, with roughly 71% occurring only once. Sequences were obtained from PBMCs. The receptors here all came from a woman aged 60-75 years in good health and CMV-seropositive.

This clone has a single count. The J gene is TRBJ1-1, the V gene TRBV30; D unclear. CDR1 and CDR2 (germline): GTSNPN, SVGIG (reference sequence). There are 14 residues in the CDR3. V was cut by 3 bases and J by 5 bases, with 16 bases left in between. DNA of the CDR3: TGTGCCTGGAGGTCGAGACCGCCGGGGACTGAAGCTTTCTTT. Amino acid sequence: CAWRSRPPGTEAFF.

V is TRBV14 and J is TRBJ1-2; D unclear. The germline gives CDR1 SGHDN, CDR2 FVKESK. The CDR3 has 17 residues. Trimming cost V 1 base and J 8 bases, with 23 bases left between them. This CDR3 reads CASSQATGGRSIYGYTF. The CDR3 DNA reads TGTGCCAGCAGCCAAGCTACGGGAGGGCGGTCCATTTACGGCTACACCTTC.

J is TRBJ1-5 and V is TRBV30, with D uncertain. The CDR3 runs 14 residues. CDR1 and CDR2 from the germline V gene are GTSNPN and SVGIG (reference sequence). The germline V and J ends were trimmed by 1 base and 5 bases, with 12 bases remaining between them. The CDR3 region is CAWSAINSDQPQHF. Here the CDR3 DNA reads TGTGCCTGGAGTGCGATAAATTCAGATCAGCCCCAGCATTTT.

This rearrangement joins TRBV4-1 to TRBJ2-5, with 12 bases fitting TRBD2. V shed 3 bases and J 1 base; nucleotides not matched to a gene: 6. Per the germline V gene, CDR1 is MGHRA and CDR2 is YSYEKL. The CDR3 has 17 residues. The CDR3 DNA sequence: TGCGCCAGCAGCCAGGGCCTGACTAGCGGGAGCCAAGAGACCCAGTACTTC. Amino acids: CASSQGLTSGSQETQYF.

CDR3 DNA: TGCGCCAGCAGCTTGGTAATCCAGTCCCAAGAGACCCAGTACTTC. Protein: CASSLVIQSQETQYF. This chain uses TRBV5-1 with TRBJ2-5; unclear D gene. The germline CDR1 and CDR2 sequences are SGHRS and YFSETQ. The CDR3 spans 15 residues. Trimming shortened V by 0 bases and J by 1 base, and 10 bases separated the two germline ends.

V gene TRBV9 combines with J gene TRBJ1-4; 11 bases are a match to TRBD1. Germline lookup yields CDR1 SGDLS and CDR2 YYNGEE. The J segment lost 1 base and the V segment lost 0 bases, leaving 5 bases of the junction unmatched. This CDR3 spans 18 amino acids. DNA of the CDR3: TGTGCCAGCAGCGTAGCTTCGGGGACAGGGGGAACTAATGAAAAACTGTTTTTT. This gives the protein CASSVASGTGGTNEKLFF. The whole variable domain, filled in from reference TRBV9 and TRBJ1-4, reads DSGVTQTPKHLITATGQRVTLRCSPRSGDLSVYWYQQSLDQGLQFLIQYYNGEERAKGNILERFSAQQFPDLHSELNLSSLELGDSALYFCASSVASGTGGTNEKLFFGSGTQLSVL.

This chain connects TRBV30 to TRBJ2-5; the D gene is possibly TRBD1 (5 bases). The CDR3 extends over 13 amino acids. Germline V CDR1 and CDR2: GTSNPN, SVGIG (reference sequence). Trimming removed 5 bases at V and 1 base at J, with 11 bases between. The CDR3 DNA sequence: TGTGCCTGGGGAAGGGGTTTCCAAGAGACCCAGTACTTC. Protein: CAWGRGFQETQYF.

The genes are TRBV18 and TRBJ2-2; D might be TRBD2 (5 bases). The CDR3 is 18 residues long. CDR1 KGHSH and CDR2 LQKENI come from the germline V gene. Trimming removed 2 bases at V and 6 bases at J, with 22 bases between. The CDR3 DNA sequence: TGTGCCAGCTCACCAATGACGGCGGACTCCCACTCCCCCGGGGAGCTGTTTTTT. Residues: CASSPMTADSHSPGELFF.

This clone was seen more than once but under ten times. The rearrangement links TRBV9 to TRBJ2-1; 7 positions match TRBD2. After removal of 4 bases from V and 6 bases from J, the junction contained 13 bases not matched to a gene. The CDR3 sequence is 16 residues long. CDR1 is SGDLS, CDR2 YYNGEE, per germline. CDR3 region: CASSSPRDYNLNEQFF. In nucleotides, the CDR3 is TGTGCCAGCAGCTCCCCCCGGGACTATAACCTCAATGAGCAGTTCTTC.

This chain connects TRBV18 to TRBJ2-5; no firm D call. Trimming stripped 2 bases from V and 5 bases from J, with 9 bases between. CDR1 and CDR2 from the germline V gene are KGHSH and LQKENI. The CDR3 contains 13 residues. CDR3 coding DNA: TGTGCCAGCTCACCATCCCAGAGGGAGACCCAGTACTTC. Its protein product is CASSPSQRETQYF.

This chain uses TRBV2 with TRBJ1-2; the match to TRBD1 covers 7 bases. Trimming at V came to 7 bases and at J to 12 bases, leaving 17 bases not matched to a gene. The CDR3 is 14 amino acids. CDR1 and CDR2 (germline): SNHLY, FYNNEI. CDR3 sequence (DNA): TGTGCCAGCAAAAAGAATACAGGGGTTGATTGGAACACCTTC. This translates into CASKKNTGVDWNTF. Full variable domain (outside the CDR3, taken from reference TRBV2 and TRBJ1-2): EPEVTQTPSHQVTQMGQEVILRCVPISNHLYFYWYRQILGQKVEFLVSFYNNEISEKSEIFDDQFSVERPDGSNFTLKIRSTKLEDSAMYFCASKKNTGVDWNTFGSGTRLTVV.

Remarks on this clone: Other nucleotide sequences from this sample produce the same CDR3. V usage is TRBV5-1 and J usage is TRBJ2-2; the match to TRBD1 covers 7 bases. The CDR3 has 15 amino acids. From germline, CDR1 is SGHRS and CDR2 YFSETQ. Trimming removed 0 bases from V and 4 bases from J; junction bases left unmatched: 3. The CDR3 protein is CASSLEAGGTGELFF. CDR3 DNA sequence: TGCGCCAGCAGCTTGGAAGCAGGGGGCACCGGGGAGCTGTTTTTT.

V gene TRBV11-2 combines with J gene TRBJ2-1; 12 nucleotides align to TRBD2. The trim removed 3 bases at V and 10 bases at J, leaving 7 bases unmatched. The CDR3 spans 15 residues. Germline V lookup: CDR1 SGHAT, CDR2 FQNNGV. The CDR3 bases are TGTGCCAGCAGCTTCGATCTAGCGGGAGGGCGCGAGCAGTTCTTC. Translating it yields CASSFDLAGGREQFF.

This clone has more than one count but fewer than ten. V gene TRBV6-1 combines with J gene TRBJ1-4, with TRBD1 as a possible D gene (6 bases). V was trimmed by 5 bases and J by 12 bases, leaving 22 bases between them. Germline V gives CDR1 MNHNS, CDR2 SASEGT. The CDR3 is 15 residues long. CDR3 amino acids: CASSTPGTPTGELFF. Written as DNA, the CDR3 is TGTGCCAGCAGTACCCCCGGGACACCCACCGGGGAACTGTTTTTT.

The CDR3 bases are TGTGCCAGCAGCTTCGGGGACAGGGCCTACACTGATCTGTTCTTC. Its translation is CASSFGDRAYTDLFF. The chain couples TRBV5-6 to TRBJ2-1, with TRBD1 matching 9 bases. This CDR3 region has 15 residues. V shed 2 bases and J 15 bases; nucleotides not matched to a gene: 15. Per the germline V gene, CDR1 is SGHDT and CDR2 is YYEEEE.

The rearrangement joins TRBV5-8 to TRBJ2-3; D might be TRBD2 (6 bases). Trimming removed 7 bases at V and 14 bases at J, with 14 bases between. The CDR3 contains 10 residues. From germline, CDR1 is SGHTS and CDR2 YDEGEE. DNA for the CDR3: TGTGCCAGCCCGGGACTGAGGGGGTATTTT. Its translation is CASPGLRGYF.

V is TRBV5-8 and J is TRBJ1-4; D unresolved. The germline V and J ends were trimmed by 2 bases and 10 bases, with 6 bases remaining between them. Germline values: CDR1 SGHTS, CDR2 YDEGEE. CDR3 size: 11 residues. CDR3 nucleotide sequence: TGTGCCAGCAGCTTCCGGGGAAAACTGTTTTTT. Its translation is CASSFRGKLFF.

The rearrangement uses TRBV29-1 and TRBJ1-2, with unresolved D. Germline CDR1 is SQVTM and CDR2 is ANQGSEA. V lost 0 bases and J lost 8, with 10 bases in between. CDR3 length equals 12 residues. CDR3 DNA sequence: TGCAGCGTTGAAGATGGGAGGCTGGGCTACACCTTC. Translating gives CSVEDGRLGYTF.

This clone has a handful of counts. This chain connects TRBV7-9 to TRBJ1-4; 9 nucleotides align to TRBD1. The CDR3 is made up of 15 amino acids. CDR1 is SEHNR and CDR2 is FQNEAQ in the germline V gene (reference sequence). J gave up 8 bases and V 4 bases, and 8 bases lay outside the gene matches. CDR3 sequence (DNA): TGTGCCAGCAGCTCCTCCGGGACAGGGCGGGAAAAACTGTTTTTT. Protein product: CASSSSGTGREKLFF.

J is TRBJ2-2 and V is TRBV5-1; perhaps TRBD2 as D (6 bases). Trimming cost V 4 bases and J 1 base, with 14 bases left between them. Germline CDR1 SGHRS, CDR2 YFSETQ. The length of the CDR3 is 16 residues. The CDR3 protein is CASSMTRQVNTGELFF. DNA for the CDR3: TGCGCCAGCAGCATGACTAGGCAGGTGAACACCGGGGAGCTGTTTTTT.

This chain uses TRBV5-4 with TRBJ1-6; no firm D call. V lost 4 bases and J 8 bases, leaving 13 bases between the germline ends. Germline V gene data show CDR1 as SGHNT and CDR2 as YYREEE (reference sequence). The CDR3 loop spans 14 amino acids. CDR3 in amino acids: CASSPPDGDSPLHF. CDR3 in DNA: TGTGCCAGCAGCCCCCCGGACGGGGATTCACCCCTCCACTTT.

This clone appeared a single time. The chain is built from TRBV7-2 and TRBJ2-3, with 10 bases identical to TRBD2. Germline V lookup: CDR1 SGHTA, CDR2 FQGNSA. CDR3 length: 15 amino acids. The V gene end was trimmed by 6 bases and the J gene end by 7 bases; junction bases not matched to a gene: 10. Written as DNA, the CDR3 is TGTGCCAGCAGGAGTTCTAGCGGGAGACGTAATACGCAGTATTTT. Protein: CASRSSSGRRNTQYF.

This clone has just one count. The CDR3 does not end in the conserved phenylalanine or tryptophan, so this is likely a read error. This chain joins TRBV2 and TRBJ1-1; D is perhaps TRBD1 (6 bases). The CDR3 is 13 residues long. CDR1 is SNHLY and CDR2 is FYNNEI in the germline V gene. V was pared by 7 bases and J by 2 bases, with 11 bases between. This CDR3 reads CASNRQANTEAFV. The CDR3 DNA is TGTGCCAGCAATAGACAGGCAAACACTGAAGCTTTCGTT.

V and J are TRBV30 and TRBJ1-1; tentative D call: TRBD1 (5 bases). The CDR3 consists of 14 residues. CDR1 is GTSNPN, CDR2 SVGIG, per germline (reference sequence). Trimming took off 3 bases at V and 3 bases at J, with 14 bases between the two ends. CDR3 sequence: CAWREGLGYTEAFF. The CDR3 nucleotides read TGTGCCTGGAGGGAGGGACTGGGGTACACTGAAGCTTTCTTT.

In the case of this clone: One junction end disagrees with the germline gene, perhaps due to a read error. The chain recombines TRBV5-1 with TRBJ1-5, with TRBD1 matching 11 bases. This CDR3 is built from 16 residues. The germline V gene encodes CDR1 SGHRS and CDR2 YFSETQ. CDR3 nucleotides: TGCGCCAGCAGTTTGGGGGGACAGGGGGGCAATCAGCCCCAGCATTTT. Protein sequence: CASSLGGQGGNQPQHF.

This clone was picked up many times. The chain is built from TRBV6-1 and TRBJ2-1, with 14 bases lining up with TRBD2. The CDR3 extends over 15 amino acids. Germline trimming cut 5 bases from V and 10 bases from J; bases unmatched to any gene: 7. Per germline, CDR1 MNHNS and CDR2 SASEGT. CDR3 bases: TGTGCCAGCAGTCGACTAGCGGGAGGGGAATACGAGCAGTTCTTC. Its protein is CASSRLAGGEYEQFF.

This sequence joins TRBV30 and TRBJ2-5; 8 bases are shared with TRBD2. The germline V gene encodes CDR1 GTSNPN and CDR2 SVGIG (reference sequence). With V trimmed by 3 bases and J by 5 bases, 11 bases remained unmatched. The length of the CDR3 is 15 residues. The CDR3 DNA reads TGTGCCTGGAGCTCTGGGAATTCGGGAGGGGAGACCCAGTACTTC. Encoded protein: CAWSSGNSGGETQYF.

V gene TRBV18 combines with J gene TRBJ1-1; D may be TRBD1 (6 bases). CDR3 length equals 16 residues. Germline CDR1 and CDR2: KGHSH and LQKENI. Trimming stripped 2 bases from V and 1 base from J, with 14 bases between. As DNA, the CDR3 is TGTGCCAGCTCACCAATAGCAGGGGCCCAGAACACTGAAGCTTTCTTT. This encodes CASSPIAGAQNTEAFF.

J is TRBJ1-4 and V is TRBV27; TRBD1 agrees at 7 bases. Looked up from germline, CDR1 is MNHEY and CDR2 is SMNVEV (reference sequence). This CDR3 is 16 amino acids long. The junction had 7 bases not matched to a gene; V was cut back by 6 bases and J by 0 bases. As DNA, the CDR3 is TGTGCCAGCAGAGGGGACAGCCTTGCAACTAATGAAAAACTGTTTTTT. Protein sequence: CASRGDSLATNEKLFF.

This clone was detected a few times. The CDR3 protein is CASSTSWEQFF. The CDR3, as DNA: TGTGCCAGCAGCACGAGCTGGGAGCAGTTCTTC. The chain couples TRBV7-2 to TRBJ2-1, with D unresolved. The germline gives CDR1 SGHTA, CDR2 FQGNSA. The CDR3 has 11 amino acids. V lost 5 bases to trimming and J lost 10 bases, with 9 bases between them.

The V and J genes are TRBV5-1 and TRBJ1-5, with D unclear. The CDR3 runs 13 residues. Germline CDR1 reads SGHRS; CDR2 reads YFSETQ. V was clipped by 4 bases and J by 4 bases, with 9 bases between them. CDR3 in amino acids: CASSPGGNQPQHF. The CDR3 nucleotides are TGCGCCAGCAGCCCAGGAGGTAATCAGCCCCAGCATTTT. The entire variable domain, with the rest obtained from reference TRBV5-1 and TRBJ1-5, is as follows: KAGVTQTPRYLIKTRGQQVTLSCSPISGHRSVSWYQQTPGQGLQFLFEYFSETQRNKGNFPGRFSGRQFSNSRSEMNVSTLELGDSALYLCASSPGGNQPQHFGDGTRLSIL.

The chain recombines TRBV4-2 with TRBJ2-1; maybe TRBD2 (6 bases). V lost 0 bases and J lost 2, with 8 bases in between. This CDR3 is built from 15 residues. Germline V gives CDR1 LGHNA, CDR2 YNFKEQ. The CDR3 reads CASSQEEGTYNEQFF. Here the CDR3 DNA reads TGTGCCAGCAGCCAAGAGGAGGGAACCTACAATGAGCAGTTCTTC.